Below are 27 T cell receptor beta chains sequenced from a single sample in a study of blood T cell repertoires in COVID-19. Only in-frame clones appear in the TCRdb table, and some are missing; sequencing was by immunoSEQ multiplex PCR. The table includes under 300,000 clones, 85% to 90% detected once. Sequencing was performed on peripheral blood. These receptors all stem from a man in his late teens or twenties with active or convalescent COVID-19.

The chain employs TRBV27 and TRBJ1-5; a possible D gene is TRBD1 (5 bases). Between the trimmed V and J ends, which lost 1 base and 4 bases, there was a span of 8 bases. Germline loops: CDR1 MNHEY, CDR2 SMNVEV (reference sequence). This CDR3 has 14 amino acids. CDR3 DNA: TGTGCCAGCAGTTTATTGTCAGGGAATCAGCCCCAGCATTTT. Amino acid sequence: CASSLLSGNQPQHF.

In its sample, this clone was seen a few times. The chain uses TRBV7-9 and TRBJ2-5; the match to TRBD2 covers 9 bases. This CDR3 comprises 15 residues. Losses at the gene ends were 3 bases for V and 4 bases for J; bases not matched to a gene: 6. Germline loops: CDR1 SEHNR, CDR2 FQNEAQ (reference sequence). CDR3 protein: CASSLGSGGSETQYF. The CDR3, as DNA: TGTGCCAGCAGCTTGGGTAGCGGGGGATCAGAGACCCAGTACTTC. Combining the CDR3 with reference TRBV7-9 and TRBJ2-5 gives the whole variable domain DTGVSQNPRHKITKRGQNVTFRCDPISEHNRLYWYRQTLGQGPEFLTYFQNEAQLEKSRLLSDRFSAERPKGSFSTLEIQRTEQGDSAMYLCASSLGSGGSETQYFGPGTRLLVL.

The chain's CDR3 is CATTSRTGGSYEQYF. CDR3 nucleotide sequence: TGTGCCACCACCTCCCGGACAGGGGGCTCCTACGAGCAGTACTTC. The chain employs TRBV3-1 (or the pseudogene TRBV3-2) and TRBJ2-7; 10 bases match TRBD1. Germline CDR1 and CDR2: LGHDT and YNNKEL (reference sequence). The CDR3 extends over 15 amino acids. V trimming: 10 bases; J trimming: 0 bases; junction bases outside the gene matches: 9.

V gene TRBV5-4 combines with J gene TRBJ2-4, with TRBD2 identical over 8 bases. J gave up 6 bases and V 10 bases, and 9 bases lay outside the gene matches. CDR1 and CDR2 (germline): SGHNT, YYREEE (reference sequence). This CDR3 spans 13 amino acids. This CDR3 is CAFWAGGLNIQYF. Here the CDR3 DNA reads TGTGCCTTTTGGGCGGGAGGACTAAACATTCAGTACTTC.

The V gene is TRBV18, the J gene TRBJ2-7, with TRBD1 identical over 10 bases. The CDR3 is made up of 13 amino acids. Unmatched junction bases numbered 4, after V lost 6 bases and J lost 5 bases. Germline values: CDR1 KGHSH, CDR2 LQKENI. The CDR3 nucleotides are TGTGCCAGCTCGACCGGGACAGGGGACGAGCAGTACTTC. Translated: CASSTGTGDEQYF.

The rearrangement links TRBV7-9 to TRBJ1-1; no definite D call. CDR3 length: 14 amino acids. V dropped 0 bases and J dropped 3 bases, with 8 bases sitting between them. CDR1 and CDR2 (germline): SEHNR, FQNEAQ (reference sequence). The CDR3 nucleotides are TGTGCCAGCAGCTTAGCCATGGCGGACACTGAAGCTTTCTTT. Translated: CASSLAMADTEAFF.

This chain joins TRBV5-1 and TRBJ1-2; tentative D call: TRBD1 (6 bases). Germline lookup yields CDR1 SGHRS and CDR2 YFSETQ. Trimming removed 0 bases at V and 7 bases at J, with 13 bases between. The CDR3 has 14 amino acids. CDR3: CASSLAQGSGGYTF. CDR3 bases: TGCGCCAGCAGCTTGGCACAGGGCTCGGGTGGCTACACCTTC.

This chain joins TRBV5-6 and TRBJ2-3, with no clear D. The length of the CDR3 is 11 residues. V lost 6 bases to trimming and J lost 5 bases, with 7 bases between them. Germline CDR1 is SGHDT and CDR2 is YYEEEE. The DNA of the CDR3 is TGTGCCAGCACCTTCCAAGATACGCAGTATTTT. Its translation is CASTFQDTQYF.

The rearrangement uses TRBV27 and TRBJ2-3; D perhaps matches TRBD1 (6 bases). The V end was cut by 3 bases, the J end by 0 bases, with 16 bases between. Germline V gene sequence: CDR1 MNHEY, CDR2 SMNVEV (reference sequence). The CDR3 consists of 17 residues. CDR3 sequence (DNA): TGTGCCAGCAGTTTCCCCTCGGACAGTATTAGCACAGATACGCAGTATTTT. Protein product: CASSFPSDSISTDTQYF.

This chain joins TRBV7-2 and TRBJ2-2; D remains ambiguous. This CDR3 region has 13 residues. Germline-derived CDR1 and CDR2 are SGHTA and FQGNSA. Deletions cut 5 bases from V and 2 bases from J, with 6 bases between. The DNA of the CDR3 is TGTGCCAGCAGCCCTCTTAACACCGGGGAGCTGTTTTTT. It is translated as CASSPLNTGELFF.

CDR3 sequence reads: CASSLDRPNTEAFF. The CDR3 DNA reads as TGTGCCAGCAGCTTGGACAGACCCAACACTGAAGCTTTCTTT. V gene TRBV7-8 combines with J gene TRBJ1-1; weak D call: TRBD1 (6 bases). Germline V gene lookup returns CDR1 SGHVS and CDR2 FQNEAQ. The V gene lost 3 bases and the J gene lost 2 bases, with 10 bases spanning the gap. The CDR3 contains 14 residues.

The CDR3 region is CASSFRTGTLYGYTF. The CDR3 region has the DNA TGTGCCAGCAGTTTCCGGACAGGGACGCTTTATGGCTACACCTTC. The chain has TRBV27 and TRBJ1-2; 8 bases are shared with TRBD1. This CDR3 region has 15 residues. Per the germline V gene, CDR1 is MNHEY and CDR2 is SMNVEV (reference sequence). With V trimmed by 3 bases and J by 5 bases, 8 bases remained unmatched.

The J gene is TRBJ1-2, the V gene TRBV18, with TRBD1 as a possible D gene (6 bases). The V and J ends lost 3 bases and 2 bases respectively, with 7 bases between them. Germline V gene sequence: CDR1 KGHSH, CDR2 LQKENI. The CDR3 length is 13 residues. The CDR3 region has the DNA TGTGCCAGCTCACCGGACAGAAACTATGGCTACACCTTC. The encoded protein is CASSPDRNYGYTF.

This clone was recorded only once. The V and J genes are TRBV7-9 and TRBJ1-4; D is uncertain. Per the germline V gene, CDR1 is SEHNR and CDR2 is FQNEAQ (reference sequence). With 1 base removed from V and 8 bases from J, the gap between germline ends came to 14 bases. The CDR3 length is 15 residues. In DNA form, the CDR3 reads TGTGCCAGCAGCTTAGGTCAGACCAGAGGAGAAAAACTGTTTTTT. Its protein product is CASSLGQTRGEKLFF.

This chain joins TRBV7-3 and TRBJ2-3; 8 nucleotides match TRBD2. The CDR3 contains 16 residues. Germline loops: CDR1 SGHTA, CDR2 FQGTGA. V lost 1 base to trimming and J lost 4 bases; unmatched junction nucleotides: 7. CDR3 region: CASSLIGGRKSDTQYF. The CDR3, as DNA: TGTGCCAGCAGCTTAATCGGCGGGAGGAAATCAGATACGCAGTATTTT.

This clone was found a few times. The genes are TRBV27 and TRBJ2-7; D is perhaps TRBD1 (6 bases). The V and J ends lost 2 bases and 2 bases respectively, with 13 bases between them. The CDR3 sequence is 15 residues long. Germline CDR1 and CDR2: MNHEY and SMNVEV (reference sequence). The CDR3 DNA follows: TGTGCCAGCAGTTTACTCGCAGGGGACCCCTACGAGCAGTACTTC. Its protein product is CASSLLAGDPYEQYF.

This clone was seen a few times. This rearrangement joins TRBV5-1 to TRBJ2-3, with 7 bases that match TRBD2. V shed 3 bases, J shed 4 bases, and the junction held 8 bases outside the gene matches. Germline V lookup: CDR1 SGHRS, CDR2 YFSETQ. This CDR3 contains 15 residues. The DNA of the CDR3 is TGCGCCAGCAGCTACCCTACGGGGGGACCAGATACGCAGTATTTT. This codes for CASSYPTGGPDTQYF.

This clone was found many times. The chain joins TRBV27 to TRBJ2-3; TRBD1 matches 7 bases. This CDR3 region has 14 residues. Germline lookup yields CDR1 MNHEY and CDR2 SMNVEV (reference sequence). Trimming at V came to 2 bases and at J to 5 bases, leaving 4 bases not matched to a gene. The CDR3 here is CASSLGTVGDTQYF. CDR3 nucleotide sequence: TGTGCCAGCAGTTTAGGGACAGTAGGAGATACGCAGTATTTT.

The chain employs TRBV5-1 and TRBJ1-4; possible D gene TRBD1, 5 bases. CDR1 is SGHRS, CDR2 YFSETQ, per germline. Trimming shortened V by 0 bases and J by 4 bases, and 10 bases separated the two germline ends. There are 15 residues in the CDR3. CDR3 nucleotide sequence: TGCGCCAGCAGCTTGGCCCAAGGGGATAATGAAAAACTGTTTTTT. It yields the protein CASSLAQGDNEKLFF.

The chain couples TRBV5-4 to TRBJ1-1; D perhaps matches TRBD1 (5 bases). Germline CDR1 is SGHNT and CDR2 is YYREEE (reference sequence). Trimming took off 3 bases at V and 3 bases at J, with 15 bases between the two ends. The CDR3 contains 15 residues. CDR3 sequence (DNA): TGTGCCAGCAGCTATCGACAGAACCACTACACTGAAGCTTTCTTT. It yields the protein CASSYRQNHYTEAFF.

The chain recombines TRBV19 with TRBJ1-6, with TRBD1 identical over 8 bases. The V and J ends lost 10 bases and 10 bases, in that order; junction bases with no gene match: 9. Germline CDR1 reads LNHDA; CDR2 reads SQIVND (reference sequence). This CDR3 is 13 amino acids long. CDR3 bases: TGTGCCACCCGACAGGGGTTGCTCTCACCCCTCCACTTT. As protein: CATRQGLLSPLHF.

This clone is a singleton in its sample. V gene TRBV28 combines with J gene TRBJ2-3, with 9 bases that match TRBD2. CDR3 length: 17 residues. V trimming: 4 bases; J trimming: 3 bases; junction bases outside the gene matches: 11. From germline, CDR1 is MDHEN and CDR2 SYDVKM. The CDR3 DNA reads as TGTGCCAGCAGTTCAACGGGCAGCGGGGGGTGGACAGATACGCAGTATTTT. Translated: CASSSTGSGGWTDTQYF.

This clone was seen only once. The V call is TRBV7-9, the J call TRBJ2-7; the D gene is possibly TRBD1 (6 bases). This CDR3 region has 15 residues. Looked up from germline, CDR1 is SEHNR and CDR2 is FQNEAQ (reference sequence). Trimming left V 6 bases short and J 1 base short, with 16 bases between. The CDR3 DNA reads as TGTGCCAGCAGTCCCCAGGGGCACCCATCCTACGAGCAGTACTTC. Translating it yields CASSPQGHPSYEQYF. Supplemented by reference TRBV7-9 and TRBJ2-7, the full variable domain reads DTGVSQNPRHKITKRGQNVTFRCDPISEHNRLYWYRQTLGQGPEFLTYFQNEAQLEKSRLLSDRFSAERPKGSFSTLEIQRTEQGDSAMYLCASSPQGHPSYEQYFGPGTRLTVT.

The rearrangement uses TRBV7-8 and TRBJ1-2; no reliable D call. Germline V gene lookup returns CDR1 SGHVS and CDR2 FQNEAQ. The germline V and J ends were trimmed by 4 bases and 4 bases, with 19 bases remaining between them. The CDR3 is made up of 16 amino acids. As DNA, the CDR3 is TGTGCCAGCAGCTCCCGACGATCCTCAAGAGGCTATGGCTACACCTTC. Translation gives CASSSRRSSRGYGYTF.

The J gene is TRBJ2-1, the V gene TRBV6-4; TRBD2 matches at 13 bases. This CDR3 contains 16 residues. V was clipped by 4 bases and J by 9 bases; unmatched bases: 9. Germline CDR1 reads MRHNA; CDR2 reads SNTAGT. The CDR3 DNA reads TGTGCCAGCAGTGCCACCACTAGCGGGGGGGCGGGTGAGCAGTTCTTC. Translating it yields CASSATTSGGAGEQFF.

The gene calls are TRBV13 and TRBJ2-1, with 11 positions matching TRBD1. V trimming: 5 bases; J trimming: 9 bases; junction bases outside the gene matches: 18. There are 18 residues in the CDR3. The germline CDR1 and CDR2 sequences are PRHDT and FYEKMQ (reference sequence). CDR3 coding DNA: TGTGCCAGCAGCATGGAAACCTCCGGGACAGGGGGGCCAGGTGAGCAGTTCTTC. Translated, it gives CASSMETSGTGGPGEQFF.

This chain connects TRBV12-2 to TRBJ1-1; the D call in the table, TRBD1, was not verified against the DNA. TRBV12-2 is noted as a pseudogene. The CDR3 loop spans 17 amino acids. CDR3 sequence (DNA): TGTGCAAGTCGCGCCGGTGAAACGGGACAATTGAACACTGAAGCTTTCTTT. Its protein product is CASRAGETGQLNTEAFF.